What follows describes a single TCR beta chain. This sample's treatment: oral pan-JAK inhibitor, 5-10 mg twice daily. These data are taken from a study of CD8+ T cells in alopecia areata. Reverse transcription of extracted RNA yielded cDNA, which provided the sequencing template. Produced via immunoSEQ multiplex PCR; TCRdb's table is partial and in-frame only. The data contain some 100,000 clones, 44% of them singletons. Germline V lookup: CDR1 SQVTM, CDR2 ANQGSEA. The CDR3 is 15 residues long. V trimming: 4 bases; J trimming: 4 bases; junction bases outside the gene matches: 9. The chain is built from TRBV29-1 and TRBJ2-1, with 8 bases fitting TRBD2. The input for sequencing was CD8+ T cells sorted from blood, taken at week 24, from a patient treated with tofacitinib. The clonotype was recovered from a human donor with alopecia areata. The CDR3, as DNA: TGCAGCGTTGGGGGGGATAGCGGGATTTACAATGAGCAGTTCTTC. Translating it yields CSVGGDSGIYNEQFF.